The present T cell receptor beta chain was sequenced within a study of blood T cell repertoires in COVID-19 (dated by TCRdb to between 2020 and 2021). General notes on the study: Collaborator samples came from the United States, Italy and Spain and covered acute and convalescent phases of COVID-19. The material from the prospective study consisted of cDNA or gDNA derived from T cells, B-cell-depleted T cells, or PBMCs. The dataset comprised deeply sampled blood TCRbeta repertoires from subjects exposed to, actively infected with, or recovered from COVID-19. A freely available public database, intended as a resource for researchers studying the immune response to SARS-CoV-2, is where the repertoires were released. Samples came from the ongoing ImmuneRACE study (first 160 participants) plus 1,254 subjects from 6 global collaborators. A de-identified subject ID, COVID-19 status, age in years and sex were almost always included in the sample metadata. HLA class I and class II types, where available, came from metadata supplied by the sample provider rather than from assay-based typing. Here is what the overall study found, with its caveats: Clinical and demographic metadata were provided uncurated, with the amount varying by source and participant.

TCRbeta CDR3 regions were amplified from genomic DNA by means of the immunoSEQ Assay, a bias-controlled multiplex PCR. Per the source publication's procedure: The number of nucleated cells in each sample was estimated by amplification of reference gene primers within the assay. To quantify the absolute abundance of each unique TCRbeta CDR3 rearrangement, sequence reads were collapsed and filtered. For each sample, productive Simpson clonality was calculated as the square root of Simpson's diversity index across productive rearrangements. The source is immuneACCESS, and TCRdb retained only in-frame sequences with V and J called. Part of the clones is not carried over; for the studies checked, unresolved V genes explain less than half of this, and the remainder is unexplained. V, J and clone size derive from that table, while D and trimming were established from the DNA sequence. The sample table shows 250,000 to 350,000 clones, and 88% are seen once. The ten largest clones capture approximately 8.5% of the sample.

Note on this clone: The specificity of this receptor is unknown. Base quality data are lacking; no much larger clone is found one base away. Different DNA sequences within this sample yield the same CDR3.

Whole blood was collected in K2EDTA tubes by collaborating institutions according to the institutions' own protocols. For TCRbeta analysis, collaborator samples were shipped as frozen whole blood, as isolated PBMCs, or as DNA extracted from either sample type. Specimen: peripheral blood. The source of this sequence is a man aged 18 to 29 with active or convalescent COVID-19.

The sequence in DNA is TGCGCCAGCTCGGACAGGGGAACCGGGGAGCTGTTTTTT. Its product reads: CASSDRGTGELFF. This receptor chain uses TRBV10-1 and TRBJ2-2, with 9 bases in between that match TRBD1. CDR1 and CDR2, per the germline V gene (reference sequence), are WNHNN and SYGVQD. The cysteine opens and the phenylalanine closes a CDR3 of 13 amino acids. Only the CDR3 DNA is retained, 39 bases long and in frame from the first base. The junction shows trimming of 8 bases on V and 5 bases on J, and the gene matches do not reach 3 bases of it.